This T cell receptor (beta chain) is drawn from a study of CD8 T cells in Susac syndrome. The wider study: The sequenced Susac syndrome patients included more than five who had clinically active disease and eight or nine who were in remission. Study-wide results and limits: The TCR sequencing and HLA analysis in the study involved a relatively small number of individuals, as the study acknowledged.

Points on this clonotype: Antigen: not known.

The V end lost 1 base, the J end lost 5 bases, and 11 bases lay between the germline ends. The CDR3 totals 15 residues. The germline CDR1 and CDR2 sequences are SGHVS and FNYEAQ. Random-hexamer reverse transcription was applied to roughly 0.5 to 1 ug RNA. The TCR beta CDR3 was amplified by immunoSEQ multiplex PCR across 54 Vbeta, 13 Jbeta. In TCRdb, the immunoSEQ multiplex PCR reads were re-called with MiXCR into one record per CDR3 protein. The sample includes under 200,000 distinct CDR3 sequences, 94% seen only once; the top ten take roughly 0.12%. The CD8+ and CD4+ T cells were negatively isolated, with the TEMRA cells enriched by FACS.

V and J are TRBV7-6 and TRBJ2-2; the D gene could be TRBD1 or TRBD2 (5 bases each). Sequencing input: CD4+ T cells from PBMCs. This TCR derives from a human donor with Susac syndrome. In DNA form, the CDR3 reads TGTGCCAGCAGCTTAGGAGGGGCTCCGACCGGGGAGCTGTTTTTT. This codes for CASSLGGAPTGELFF. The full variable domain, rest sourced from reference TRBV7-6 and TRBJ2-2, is GAGVSQSPRYKVTKRGQDVALRCDPISGHVSLYWYRQALGQGPEFLTYFNYEAQQDKSGLPNDRFSAERPEGSISTLTIQRTEQRDSAMYRCASSLGGAPTGELFFGEGSRLTVL.